A selection of T cell receptor beta chains follows, all from one sample in a study of blood T cell repertoires in COVID-19. TCRdb's table, derived via immunoSEQ multiplex PCR, lists solely in-frame clones and lacks some. Here the sample spans 130,000 to 150,000 clones, 75% to 90% being singletons. The sample was peripheral blood. These receptors were collected from a woman aged 60-70 years with COVID-19, enrolled during active disease. The CDR3 runs from the conserved cysteine through the conserved F or W. D genes are given only for firm matches. Size is stated for part of the rows, as once, few or many counts, or as a class when the clone is expanded.

size	J	V	length	D	DNA	CDR3
NA	TRBJ2-1	TRBV6-2/TRBV6-3	18	NA	TGTGCCAGCAGTTACTCGATACAAGGCGTTTCGGGATACAATGAGCAGTTCTTC	CASSYSIQGVSGYNEQFF
NA	TRBJ1-2	TRBV23-1	13	NA	TGCGCCAGCGGATTAACAGGGAGCTATGGCTACACCTTC	CASGLTGSYGYTF
NA	TRBJ1-1	TRBV27	17	TRBD1	TGTGCCAGCAGTCCAAAGGGTGACAGGGGATGGTACACTGAAGCTTTCTTT	CASSPKGDRGWYTEAFF
NA	TRBJ1-2	TRBV12-3/TRBV12-4	13	TRBD1	TGTGCCAGCAGCCCGGACAGGGGGCGAGGCTACACCTTC	CASSPDRGRGYTF
NA	TRBJ1-1	TRBV18	14	NA	TGTGCCAGCTCACCAAGTTCGGGGGGTGATGAAGCTTTCTTT	CASSPSSGGDEAFF
NA	TRBJ2-2	TRBV19	15	NA	TGTGCCAGTAGTATCGACACAGGTAACACCGGGGAGCTGTTTTTT	CASSIDTGNTGELFF
NA	TRBJ2-3	TRBV6-5	15	TRBD1	TGTGCCAGCAGTTTCAGGACAGGGCGGACAGATACGCAGTATTTT	CASSFRTGRTDTQYF
NA	TRBJ1-4	TRBV19	14	TRBD1	TGTGCCAGTAGTACGGGACAGCTAAATGAAAAACTGTTTTTT	CASSTGQLNEKLFF
NA	TRBJ2-5	TRBV18	13	NA	TGTGCCAGCTCACCCAACAGAGAAGAGACCCAGTACTTC	CASSPNREETQYF
NA	TRBJ1-1	TRBV5-1	12	TRBD1	TGCGCCAGCAGCACAGGACAGGGGGAAGCTTTCTTT	CASSTGQGEAFF
NA	TRBJ2-7	TRBV3-1/TRBV3-2	14	NA	TGTGCCAGCAGCCAAGGTCTAGAAGGGGACGAGCAGTACTTC	CASSQGLEGDEQYF
NA	TRBJ1-1	TRBV10-3	11	NA	TGTGCCATCAGGGGAAGGACAGAAGCTTTCTTT	CAIRGRTEAFF
NA	TRBJ2-1	TRBV11-3	15	NA	TGTGCCAGCAGCCCGAGCCCTCATACGGGCAATGAGCAGTTCTTC	CASSPSPHTGNEQFF
NA	TRBJ2-1	TRBV7-2	15	TRBD2	TGTGCCAGCAGCGTCGGGACTAGCGGGTCCAATGAGCAGTTCTTC	CASSVGTSGSNEQFF
NA	TRBJ1-2	TRBV12-3/TRBV12-4	13	NA	TGTGCCAGCAGTTTTCAGGGTAACTATGGCTACACCTTC	CASSFQGNYGYTF
NA	TRBJ1-4	TRBV10-3	13	TRBD1	TGTGCCATCACTAACGACAGGGCTGAAAAACTGTTTTTT	CAITNDRAEKLFF
NA	TRBJ2-1	TRBV11-3	12	NA	TGTGCCAGCAGCCGGACAGACAATGAGCAGTTCTTC	CASSRTDNEQFF
NA	TRBJ2-5	TRBV5-1	18	TRBD1	TGCGCCAGCAGCTCCTGGTTTGGGCAGGGGGCCAACCAAGAGACCCAGTACTTC	CASSSWFGQGANQETQYF
few	TRBJ1-2	TRBV2	14	TRBD1	TGTGCCAGCAGAAGGACAGGGTACGGCTATGGCTACACCTTC	CASRRTGYGYGYTF
few	TRBJ2-7	TRBV11-2	15	TRBD2	TGTGCCAGCAGCGCAGAGCTAGCGGGTGTCTACGAGCAGTACTTC	CASSAELAGVYEQYF
NA	TRBJ2-5	TRBV7-2	18	TRBD2	TGTGCCAGCAGCTTAGTGCCTAGCGGGGGGCCCCTTGGAGAGACCCAGTACTTC	CASSLVPSGGPLGETQYF
NA	TRBJ2-1	TRBV9	13	NA	TGTGCCAGCAGCGCCGGGGCCTACAATGAGCAGTTCTTC	CASSAGAYNEQFF
once	TRBJ2-7	TRBV15	18	TRBD2	TGTGCCACCAGCAGAGATCGGTGGGGGGGGGTCAGCTCCTACGAGCAGTACTTC	CATSRDRWGGVSSYEQYF
NA	TRBJ1-4	TRBV5-3	16	TRBD1	TGTGCCAGAAGCCACGGACAGGATGGTCCTAATGAAAAACTGTTTTTT	CARSHGQDGPNEKLFF
NA	TRBJ2-5	TRBV19	16	TRBD1	TGTGCCAGTAGTATGCCGGGACAGGGGGCGAAAGAGACCCAGTACTTC	CASSMPGQGAKETQYF
NA	TRBJ2-1	TRBV4-2	15	TRBD2	TGTGCCAGCAGCCAAGATAGGACTAGCGGGGGGGAGCAGTTCTTC	CASSQDRTSGGEQFF
once	TRBJ2-7	TRBV4-1	15	TRBD1	TGCGCCAGCAGCCAGGGACAGGGGGCGACCTACGAGCAGTACTTC	CASSQGQGATYEQYF
NA	TRBJ2-3	TRBV5-1	18	TRBD2	TGCGCCAGCAGCGGAAGGGGACTAGCGGGGGGATACACAGATACGCAGTATTTT	CASSGRGLAGGYTDTQYF
NA	TRBJ2-7	TRBV18	15	NA	TGTGCCAGCTCACCAGCCGATGCGAACTCCTACGAGCAGTACTTC	CASSPADANSYEQYF
NA	TRBJ1-1	TRBV19	12	TRBD1	TGTGCCAGTAGAGACAGGGACACTGAAGCTTTCTTT	CASRDRDTEAFF
NA	TRBJ2-3	TRBV5-1	13	NA	TGCGCCAGCAGCTTCGGGGTGGCAGATACGCAGTATTTT	CASSFGVADTQYF
NA	TRBJ1-2	TRBV18	15	NA	TGTGCCAGCTCACCTTTCGAATCAGGGGCCGAGGGCTACACCTTC	CASSPFESGAEGYTF
NA	TRBJ1-2	TRBV12-3/TRBV12-4	12	NA	TGTGCCAGCAGTTTCCCGGGGTTTGGCTACACCTTC	CASSFPGFGYTF
NA	TRBJ2-1	TRBV14	14	TRBD1	TGTGCCAGCAGCCCCCGGGACAGCTACAATGAGCAGTTCTTC	CASSPRDSYNEQFF
NA	TRBJ1-5	TRBV6-5	15	TRBD1	TGTGCCAGCAGTCGGGACAGGGCATTGTTGAGGCCCCAGCATTTT	CASSRDRALLRPQHF
once	TRBJ2-5	TRBV12-3/TRBV12-4	13	NA	TGTGCCAGCAAATCCGGGTTCCAAGAGACCCAGTACTTC	CASKSGFQETQYF
NA	TRBJ2-3	TRBV10-1	13	NA	TGCGCCAGCAGTGATGGCAGCACAGATACGCAGTATTTT	CASSDGSTDTQYF
once	TRBJ2-1	TRBV19	14	TRBD1	TGTGCCAGTAGTATAGAGAGGACAGGGGGCGCCGAGTTCTTC	CASSIERTGGAEFF
NA	TRBJ2-1	TRBV2	13	NA	TGTGCCAGCAGTGACAGTCTCTACAATGAGCAGTTCTTC	CASSDSLYNEQFF
NA	TRBJ1-4	TRBV19	16	NA	TGTGCCAGTAGCGAATCGGCGGGGTCCCCTAATGAAAAACTGTTTTTT	CASSESAGSPNEKLFF
NA	TRBJ2-5	TRBV4-1	16	TRBD2	TGCGCCAGCAGCCAACGACTAGCGAACAATCCGGAGACCCAGTACTTC	CASSQRLANNPETQYF
NA	TRBJ2-7	TRBV7-9	15	TRBD1	TGTGCCAGCAGCCGCCAACGGGGACAGTTCAACGAGCAGTACTTC	CASSRQRGQFNEQYF
once	TRBJ2-7	TRBV27	15	NA	TGTGCCAGCAGTCCCCGGTTCGGAGGGGTCTACGAGCAGTACTTC	CASSPRFGGVYEQYF
NA	TRBJ2-7	TRBV14	15	TRBD1	TGTGCCAGCAGCTCGGCTTGGGACAGGGTCTACGAGCAGTACTTC	CASSSAWDRVYEQYF
NA	TRBJ2-7	TRBV30	15	TRBD1	TGTGCCTGGAGCTCTACCGGGACAGAAAACTACGAGCAGTACTTC	CAWSSTGTENYEQYF
NA	TRBJ1-2	TRBV27	18	TRBD1	TGTGCCAGCAGTTTAGCTGCCCTCACAGGGGGTCTAAACTATGGCTACACCTTC	CASSLAALTGGLNYGYTF
NA	TRBJ1-2	TRBV27	15	NA	TGTGCCAGCAGTGAGGGTGAGGGCCGGGCGTATGGCTACACCTTC	CASSEGEGRAYGYTF
NA	TRBJ1-4	TRBV5-1	15	NA	TGCGCCAGCAGCTTGGAACCGGCAACTAATGAAAAACTGTTTTTT	CASSLEPATNEKLFF
NA	TRBJ1-4	TRBV18	13	NA	TGTGCCAGCTCACAGGGAGAGAATGAAAAACTGTTTTTT	CASSQGENEKLFF
NA	TRBJ2-1	TRBV6-5	15	TRBD2	TGTGCCAGCAGAGGATGGCGGGGGGTGGGCAATGAGCAGTTCTTC	CASRGWRGVGNEQFF
NA	TRBJ1-2	TRBV11-2	15	TRBD1	TGTGCCAGCAGCTCGACAGGGGGTATTGGTCATGGCTACACCTTC	CASSSTGGIGHGYTF
NA	TRBJ1-3	TRBV19	16	NA	TGTGCCAGTAGTAAAGGTTGGGCCTCCGGAGGAAACACCATATATTTT	CASSKGWASGGNTIYF
NA	TRBJ1-1	TRBV6-5	13	NA	TGTGCCAGCAGTTACCTGCGGGGGACTGAAGCTTTCTTT	CASSYLRGTEAFF
NA	TRBJ2-1	TRBV7-2	15	TRBD2	TGTGCCAGCAGCTTCCGTAGCGGGGGGTTCGATGAGCAGTTCTTC	CASSFRSGGFDEQFF
NA	TRBJ1-2	TRBV15	18	TRBD1	TGTGCCACCAGCAGAGTAAGAGGGACAGGGGAATTTGTCTATGGCTACACCTTC	CATSRVRGTGEFVYGYTF
once	TRBJ2-7	TRBV6-2/TRBV6-3	16	NA	TGTGCCAGCAGCGATCGGTGGAGGGGGGGAAGTTACGAGCAGTACTTC	CASSDRWRGGSYEQYF
NA	TRBJ1-1	TRBV9	12	NA	TGTGCCAGCAAAGGTCAGGACACTGAAGCTTTCTTT	CASKGQDTEAFF
NA	TRBJ2-1	TRBV15	14	NA	TGTGCCACCAGCAGAGATCTAGCGCGAAATGAGCAGTTCTTC	CATSRDLARNEQFF